The sequence of this TCR beta chain was determined in a study of cytomegalovirus exposure and HLA in healthy donors. The study's findings and limits: In a later analysis, TCR beta V- and J-gene trimming showed a link to a missense DCLRE1C variant. Serostatus for CMV was the only available immune exposure information.

In germline, CDR1 is LNHDA, CDR2 SQIVND (reference sequence). This CDR3 has 15 amino acids. The J segment lost 1 base and the V segment lost 10 bases, leaving 9 bases of the junction unmatched. In regard to this clone: What it recognizes is unknown.

Primers included in the PCR were 60 Vbeta and 13 Jbeta primers. Original methodology: It was a later analysis that counted 79 million or so unique TCR beta chains, of which roughly 11 million were shared. Libraries were prepared by immunoSEQ multiplex PCR; TCRdb keeps only in-frame clonotypes and omits some of them. V and J calls and clone size are copied from that table; D and trimming were computed from the DNA. The data contain 150,000 or so clones, approximately 82% of them singletons. The sequence was obtained from a man aged 45-65 years in good health and CMV-seropositive. Sequenced sample: PBMCs. The chain combines TRBV19 with TRBJ2-3; 9 positions match TRBD2. Written as DNA, the CDR3 is TGTGCCAATGCCAGCGGGGGGACTCGCACAGATACGCAGTATTTT. Protein product: CANASGGTRTDTQYF.